Each of the 10 T cell receptor beta chains below was sequenced from the same sample in a study of CD8 T cells in Susac syndrome. Random hexamers were used to reverse transcribe 0.5 to 1 ug of RNA. TCRdb analysed the immunoSEQ multiplex PCR reads with MiXCR anew, one entry per CDR3 protein. Here the sample spans 130,000 or so distinct CDR3 sequences, around nine tenths being singletons. What was sequenced was CD8+ T cells from PBMCs. The source of these receptors is a human donor with multiple sclerosis.

This clonotype was counted once. The gene calls are TRBV18 and TRBJ2-7, with 9 nucleotides matching TRBD1. The CDR3 has 14 residues. J gave up 5 bases and V 5 bases, and 7 bases lay outside the gene matches. CDR1 and CDR2 from the germline V gene are KGHSH and LQKENI. In DNA, the CDR3 is TGTGCCAGCTCAAACCGGGACAGGGTGAACGAGCAGTACTTC. As protein: CASSNRDRVNEQYF.

This clonotype was seen ten or more times. The chain is built from TRBV27 and TRBJ2-7; D remains unclear. The CDR3 consists of 13 residues. The V end was cut by 2 bases, the J end by 2 bases, with 7 bases between. Germline loops: CDR1 MNHEY, CDR2 SMNVEV (reference sequence). The DNA for the CDR3 is TGTGCCAGCAGTTTAGCTGGGACCTACGAGCAGTACTTC. It translates to CASSLAGTYEQYF.

CDR3 DNA: TGTGCCAGTAGTATAGGGGTAGTGCAGCCCCAGCATTTT. It yields the protein CASSIGVVQPQHF. The chain is built from TRBV19 and TRBJ1-5, with D unresolved. From germline, CDR1 is LNHDA and CDR2 SQIVND (reference sequence). Trimming cost V 1 base and J 7 bases, with 8 bases left between them. The CDR3 runs 13 residues.

V is TRBV6-5 and J is TRBJ1-2, with unresolved D. This CDR3 region has 14 residues. Germline V gene data show CDR1 as MNHEY and CDR2 as SVGAGI. V was pared by 7 bases and J by 4 bases, with 16 bases between. The CDR3 DNA reads as TGTGCCAGCACTACAATGGCAGATCTCTATGGCTACACCTTC. It specifies CASTTMADLYGYTF.

The rearrangement joins TRBV29-1 to TRBJ2-7; D is undetermined. Germline V CDR1 and CDR2: SQVTM, ANQGSEA. This CDR3 is built from 13 residues. The V end lost 1 base, the J end lost 4 bases, and 11 bases lay between the germline ends. The CDR3 region has the DNA TGCAGCGTTGAAGCCGGTGGACCGTACGAGCAGTACTTC. Its translation is CSVEAGGPYEQYF.

The chain combines TRBV4-1 with TRBJ1-5, with no clear D. Germline V gene sequence: CDR1 MGHRA, CDR2 YSYEKL. The CDR3 consists of 15 residues. V shed 0 bases and J shed 4 bases, with 10 bases lying between them. CDR3 region: CASSQDPRSNQPQHF. The CDR3 DNA reads TGCGCCAGCAGCCAAGACCCGCGGAGTAATCAGCCCCAGCATTTT.

This rearrangement joins TRBV11-2 to TRBJ1-2, with 11 bases fitting TRBD1. The CDR3 totals 17 residues. V dropped 7 bases and J dropped 3; count of bases not matched to a gene: 13. From germline, CDR1 is SGHAT and CDR2 FQNNGV. CDR3 coding DNA: TGTGCCAGCAATCACCCCGGGACAGGGGGAGCCGACTATGGCTACACCTTC. This sequence encodes CASNHPGTGGADYGYTF.

The chain employs TRBV5-8 and TRBJ2-1; D not resolved. In germline, CDR1 is SGHTS, CDR2 YDEGEE. With 1 base removed from V and 3 bases from J, the gap between germline ends came to 11 bases. This CDR3 is built from 15 residues. This CDR3 reads CASSLWVGGYNEQFF. The DNA of the CDR3 is TGTGCCAGCAGCTTGTGGGTAGGCGGCTACAATGAGCAGTTCTTC.

J is TRBJ2-6 and V is TRBV19, with 7 bases that match TRBD1. Germline-derived CDR1 and CDR2 are LNHDA and SQIVND (reference sequence). With 5 bases clipped from V and 1 base from J, the junction kept 2 bases outside the gene matches. The CDR3 is 15 amino acids. The CDR3 bases are TGTGCCAGTAGTGACAGGGTATCTGGGGCCAACGTCCTGACTTTC. Translated, it gives CASSDRVSGANVLTF.

The chain combines TRBV9 with TRBJ1-3; no reliable D call. Germline CDR1 and CDR2: SGDLS and YYNGEE. The CDR3 covers 12 residues. Trimming stripped 0 bases from V and 8 bases from J, with 6 bases between. The CDR3 is CASSVAGDTIYF. The DNA of the CDR3 is TGTGCCAGCAGCGTAGCCGGAGACACCATATATTTT.